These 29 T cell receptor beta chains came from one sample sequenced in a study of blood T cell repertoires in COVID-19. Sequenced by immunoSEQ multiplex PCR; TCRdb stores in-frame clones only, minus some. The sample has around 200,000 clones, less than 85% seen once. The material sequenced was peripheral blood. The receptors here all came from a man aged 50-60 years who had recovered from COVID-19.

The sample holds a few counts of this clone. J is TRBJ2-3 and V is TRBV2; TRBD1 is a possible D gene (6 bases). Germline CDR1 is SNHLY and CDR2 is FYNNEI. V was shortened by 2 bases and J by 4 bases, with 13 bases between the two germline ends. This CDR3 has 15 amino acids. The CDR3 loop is CASSESRQGSDTQYF. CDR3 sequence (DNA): TGTGCCAGCAGTGAAAGCCGCCAGGGGTCAGATACGCAGTATTTT. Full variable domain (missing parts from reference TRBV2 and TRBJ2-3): EPEVTQTPSHQVTQMGQEVILRCVPISNHLYFYWYRQILGQKVEFLVSFYNNEISEKSEIFDDQFSVERPDGSNFTLKIRSTKLEDSAMYFCASSESRQGSDTQYFGPGTRLTVL.

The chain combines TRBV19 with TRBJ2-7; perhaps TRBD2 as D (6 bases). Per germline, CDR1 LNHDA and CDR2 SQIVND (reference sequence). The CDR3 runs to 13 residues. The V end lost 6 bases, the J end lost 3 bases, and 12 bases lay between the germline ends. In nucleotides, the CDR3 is TGTGCCAGTAGCCTGGCGGGGAACTACGAGCAGTACTTC. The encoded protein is CASSLAGNYEQYF.

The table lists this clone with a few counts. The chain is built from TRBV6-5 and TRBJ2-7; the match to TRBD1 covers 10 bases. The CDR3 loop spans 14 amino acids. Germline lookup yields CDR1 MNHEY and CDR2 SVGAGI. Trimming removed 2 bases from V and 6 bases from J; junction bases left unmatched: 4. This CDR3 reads CASSYDRGQGEQYF. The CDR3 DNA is TGTGCCAGCAGTTACGACAGGGGGCAAGGCGAGCAGTACTTC.

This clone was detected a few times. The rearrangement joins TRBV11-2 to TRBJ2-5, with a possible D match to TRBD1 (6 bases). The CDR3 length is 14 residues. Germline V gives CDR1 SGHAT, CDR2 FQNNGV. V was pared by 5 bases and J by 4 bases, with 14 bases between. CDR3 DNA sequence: TGTGCCAGCAGCCCCGGGCAGGGGACAGAGACCCAGTACTTC. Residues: CASSPGQGTETQYF.

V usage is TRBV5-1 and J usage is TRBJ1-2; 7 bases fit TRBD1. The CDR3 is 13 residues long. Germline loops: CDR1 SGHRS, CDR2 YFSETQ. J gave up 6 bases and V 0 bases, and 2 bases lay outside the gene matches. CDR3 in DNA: TGCGCCAGCAGCTTGGCCGGGACAGATGGCTACACCTTC. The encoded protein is CASSLAGTDGYTF. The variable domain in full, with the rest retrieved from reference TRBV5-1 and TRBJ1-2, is KAGVTQTPRYLIKTRGQQVTLSCSPISGHRSVSWYQQTPGQGLQFLFEYFSETQRNKGNFPGRFSGRQFSNSRSEMNVSTLELGDSALYLCASSLAGTDGYTFGSGTRLTVV.

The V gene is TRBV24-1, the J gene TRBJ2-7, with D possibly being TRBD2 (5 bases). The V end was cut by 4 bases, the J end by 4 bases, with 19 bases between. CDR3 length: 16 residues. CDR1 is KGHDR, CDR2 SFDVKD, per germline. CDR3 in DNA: TGTGCCACCAGTGACCTGGACTTCGCGGATGGTTACGAGCAGTACTTC. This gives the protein CATSDLDFADGYEQYF.

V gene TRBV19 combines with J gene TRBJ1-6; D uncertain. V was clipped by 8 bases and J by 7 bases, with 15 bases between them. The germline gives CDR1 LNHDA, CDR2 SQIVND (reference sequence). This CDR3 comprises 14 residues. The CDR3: CASDTGRRNSPLHF. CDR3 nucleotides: TGTGCCAGTGACACGGGAAGACGGAATTCACCCCTCCACTTT.

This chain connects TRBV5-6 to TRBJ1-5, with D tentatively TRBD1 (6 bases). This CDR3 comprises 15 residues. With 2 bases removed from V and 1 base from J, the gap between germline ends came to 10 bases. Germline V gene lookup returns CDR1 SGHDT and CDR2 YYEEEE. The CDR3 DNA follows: TGTGCCAGCAGCTTCGGGACACCGAGCAATCAGCCCCAGCATTTT. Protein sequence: CASSFGTPSNQPQHF.

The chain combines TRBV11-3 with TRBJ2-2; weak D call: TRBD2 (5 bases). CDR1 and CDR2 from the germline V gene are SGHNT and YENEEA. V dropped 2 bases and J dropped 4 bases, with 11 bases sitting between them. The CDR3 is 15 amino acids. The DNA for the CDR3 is TGTGCCAGCAGCTTAAGGCGGGCTGGCACCGGGGAGCTGTTTTTT. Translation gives CASSLRRAGTGELFF.

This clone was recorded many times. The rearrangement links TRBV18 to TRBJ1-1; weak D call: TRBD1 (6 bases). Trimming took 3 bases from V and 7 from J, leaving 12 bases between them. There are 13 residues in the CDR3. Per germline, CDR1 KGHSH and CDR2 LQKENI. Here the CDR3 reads CASSPSGVHEAFF. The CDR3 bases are TGTGCCAGCTCACCGTCAGGGGTCCATGAAGCTTTCTTT.

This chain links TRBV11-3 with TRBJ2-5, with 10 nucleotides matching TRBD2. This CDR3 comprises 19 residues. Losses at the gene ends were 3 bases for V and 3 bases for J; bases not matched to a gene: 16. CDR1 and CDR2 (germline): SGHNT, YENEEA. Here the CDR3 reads CASSFLHQTSGCTKETQYF. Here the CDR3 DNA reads TGTGCCAGCAGCTTCCTCCACCAGACTAGCGGGTGTACTAAAGAGACCCAGTACTTC.

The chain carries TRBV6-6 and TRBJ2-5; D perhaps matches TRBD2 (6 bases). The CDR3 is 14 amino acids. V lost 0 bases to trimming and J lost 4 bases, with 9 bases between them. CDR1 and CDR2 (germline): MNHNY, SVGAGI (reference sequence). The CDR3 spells CASSYSGGTETQYF. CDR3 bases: TGTGCCAGCAGTTACTCTGGGGGGACAGAGACCCAGTACTTC.

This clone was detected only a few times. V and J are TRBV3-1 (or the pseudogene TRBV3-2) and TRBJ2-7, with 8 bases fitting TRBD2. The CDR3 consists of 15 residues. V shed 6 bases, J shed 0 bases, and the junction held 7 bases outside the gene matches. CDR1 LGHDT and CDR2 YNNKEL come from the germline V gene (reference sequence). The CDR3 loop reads CASSRSGGSSYEQYF. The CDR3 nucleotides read TGTGCCAGCAGTCGAAGCGGGGGAAGCTCCTACGAGCAGTACTTC.

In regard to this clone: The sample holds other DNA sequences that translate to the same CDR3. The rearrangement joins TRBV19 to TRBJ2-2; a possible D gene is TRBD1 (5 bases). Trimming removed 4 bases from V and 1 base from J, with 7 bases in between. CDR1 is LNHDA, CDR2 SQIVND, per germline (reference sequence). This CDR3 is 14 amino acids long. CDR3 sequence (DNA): TGTGCCAGTAGTAGAGGACAGAACACCGGGGAGCTGTTTTTT. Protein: CASSRGQNTGELFF.

The CDR3 loop reads CASSVGQGAQPQHF. Here the CDR3 DNA reads TGTGCCAGCAGCGTAGGTCAGGGGGCCCAGCCCCAGCATTTT. This chain joins TRBV9 and TRBJ1-5, with TRBD1 identical over 8 bases. The germline CDR1 and CDR2 sequences are SGDLS and YYNGEE. Trimming cost V 0 bases and J 7 bases; bases outside gene matches: 3. This CDR3 region has 14 residues.

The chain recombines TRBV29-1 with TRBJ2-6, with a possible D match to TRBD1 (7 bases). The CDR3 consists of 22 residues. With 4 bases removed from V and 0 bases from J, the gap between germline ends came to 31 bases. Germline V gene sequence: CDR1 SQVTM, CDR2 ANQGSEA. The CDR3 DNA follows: TGCAGCGTTGCCCTACCACTTAGCGGACCCGACAGGGCCAGCTCTGGGGCCAACGTCCTGACTTTC. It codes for CSVALPLSGPDRASSGANVLTF. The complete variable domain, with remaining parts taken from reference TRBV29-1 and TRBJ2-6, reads SAVISQKPSRDICQRGTSLTIQCQVDSQVTMMFWYRQQPGQSLTLIATANQGSEATYESGFVIDKFPISRPNLTFSTLTVSNMSPEDSSIYLCSVALPLSGPDRASSGANVLTFGAGSRLTVL.

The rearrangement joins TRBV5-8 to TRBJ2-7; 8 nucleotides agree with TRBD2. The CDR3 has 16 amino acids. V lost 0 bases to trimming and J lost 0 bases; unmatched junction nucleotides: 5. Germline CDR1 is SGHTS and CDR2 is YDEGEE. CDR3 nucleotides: TGTGCCAGCAGCTTGGGACTAGCGACCTTCTCCTACGAGCAGTACTTC. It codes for CASSLGLATFSYEQYF.

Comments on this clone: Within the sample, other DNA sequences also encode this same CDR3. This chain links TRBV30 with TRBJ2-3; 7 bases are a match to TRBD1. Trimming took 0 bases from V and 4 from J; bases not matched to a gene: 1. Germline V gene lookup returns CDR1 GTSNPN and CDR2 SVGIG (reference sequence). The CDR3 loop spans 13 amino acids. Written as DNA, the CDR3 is TGTGCCTGGAGTGTGCAGGGGGCAGATACGCAGTATTTT. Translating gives CAWSVQGADTQYF.

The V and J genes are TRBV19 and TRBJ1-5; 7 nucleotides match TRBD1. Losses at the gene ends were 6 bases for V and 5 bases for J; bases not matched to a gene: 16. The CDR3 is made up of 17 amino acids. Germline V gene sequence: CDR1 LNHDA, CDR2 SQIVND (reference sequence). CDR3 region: CASRIQSGTENDQPQHF. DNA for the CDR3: TGTGCCAGTAGAATACAGTCCGGGACAGAGAATGATCAGCCCCAGCATTTT.

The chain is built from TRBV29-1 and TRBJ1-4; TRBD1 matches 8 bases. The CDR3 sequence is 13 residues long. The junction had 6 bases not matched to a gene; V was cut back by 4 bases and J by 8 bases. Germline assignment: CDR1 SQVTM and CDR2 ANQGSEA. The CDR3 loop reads CSVGVRGREKLFF. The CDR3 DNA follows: TGCAGCGTTGGAGTCAGGGGGCGAGAAAAACTGTTTTTT.

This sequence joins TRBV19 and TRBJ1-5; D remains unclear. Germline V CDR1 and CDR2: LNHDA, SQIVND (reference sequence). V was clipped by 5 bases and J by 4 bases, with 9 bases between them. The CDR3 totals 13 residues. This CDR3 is CASSLQVNQPQHF. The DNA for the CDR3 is TGTGCCAGTAGTCTGCAGGTGAATCAGCCCCAGCATTTT.

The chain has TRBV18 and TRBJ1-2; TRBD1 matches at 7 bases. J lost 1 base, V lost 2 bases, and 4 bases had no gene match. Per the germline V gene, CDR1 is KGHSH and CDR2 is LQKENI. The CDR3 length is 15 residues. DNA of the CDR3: TGTGCCAGCTCACCAAACGGGGACAGTAACTATGGCTACACCTTC. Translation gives CASSPNGDSNYGYTF.

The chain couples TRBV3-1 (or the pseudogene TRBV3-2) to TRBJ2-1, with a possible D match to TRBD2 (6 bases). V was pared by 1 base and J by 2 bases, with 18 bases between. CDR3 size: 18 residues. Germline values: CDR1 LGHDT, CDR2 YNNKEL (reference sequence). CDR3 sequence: CASSQAPRGAPPYNEQFF. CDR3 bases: TGTGCCAGCAGCCAAGCCCCGCGCGGGGCTCCTCCCTACAATGAGCAGTTCTTC.

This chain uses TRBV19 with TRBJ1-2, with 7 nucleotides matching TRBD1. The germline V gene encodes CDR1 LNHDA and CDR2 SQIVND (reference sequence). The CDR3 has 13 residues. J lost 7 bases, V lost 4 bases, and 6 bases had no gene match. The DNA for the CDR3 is TGTGCCAGTAGTACCGACAGGGCTGGTGGCTACACCTTC. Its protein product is CASSTDRAGGYTF.

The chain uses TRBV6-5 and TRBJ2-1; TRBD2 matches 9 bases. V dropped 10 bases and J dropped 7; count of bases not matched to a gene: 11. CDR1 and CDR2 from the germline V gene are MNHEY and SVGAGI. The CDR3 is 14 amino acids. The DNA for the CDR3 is TGTGCCACCTTGGCGGCGGGAGGGCGAAATGAGCAGTTCTTC. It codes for CATLAAGGRNEQFF.

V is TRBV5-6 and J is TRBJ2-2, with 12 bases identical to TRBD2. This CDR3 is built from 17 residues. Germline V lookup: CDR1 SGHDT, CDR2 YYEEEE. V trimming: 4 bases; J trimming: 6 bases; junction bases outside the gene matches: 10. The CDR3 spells CASSRTTSGRSSGELFF. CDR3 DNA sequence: TGTGCCAGCAGCCGAACAACTAGCGGGAGGTCATCCGGGGAGCTGTTTTTT.

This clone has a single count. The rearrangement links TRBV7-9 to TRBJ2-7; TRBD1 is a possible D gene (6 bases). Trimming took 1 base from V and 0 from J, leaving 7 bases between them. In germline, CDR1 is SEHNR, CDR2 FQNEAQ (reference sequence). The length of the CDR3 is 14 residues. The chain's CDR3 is CASSLEGVSYEQYF. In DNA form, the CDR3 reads TGTGCCAGCAGCTTAGAGGGGGTCTCCTACGAGCAGTACTTC. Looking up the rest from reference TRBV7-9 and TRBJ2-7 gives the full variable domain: DTGVSQNPRHKITKRGQNVTFRCDPISEHNRLYWYRQTLGQGPEFLTYFQNEAQLEKSRLLSDRFSAERPKGSFSTLEIQRTEQGDSAMYLCASSLEGVSYEQYFGPGTRLTVT.

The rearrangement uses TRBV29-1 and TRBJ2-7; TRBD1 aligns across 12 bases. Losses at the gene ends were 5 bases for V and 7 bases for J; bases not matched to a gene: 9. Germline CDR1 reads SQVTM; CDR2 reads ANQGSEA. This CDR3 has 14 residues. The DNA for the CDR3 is TGCAGCGTTCTTCCGGGACAGGGGGCGGGAGAGCAGTACTTC. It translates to CSVLPGQGAGEQYF.

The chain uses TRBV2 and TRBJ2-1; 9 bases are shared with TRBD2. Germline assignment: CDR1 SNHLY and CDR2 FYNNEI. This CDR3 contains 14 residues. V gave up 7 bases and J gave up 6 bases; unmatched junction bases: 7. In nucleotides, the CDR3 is TGTGCCAGCAATCCTAGCGGGATGATCAATGAGCAGTTCTTC. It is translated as CASNPSGMINEQFF.